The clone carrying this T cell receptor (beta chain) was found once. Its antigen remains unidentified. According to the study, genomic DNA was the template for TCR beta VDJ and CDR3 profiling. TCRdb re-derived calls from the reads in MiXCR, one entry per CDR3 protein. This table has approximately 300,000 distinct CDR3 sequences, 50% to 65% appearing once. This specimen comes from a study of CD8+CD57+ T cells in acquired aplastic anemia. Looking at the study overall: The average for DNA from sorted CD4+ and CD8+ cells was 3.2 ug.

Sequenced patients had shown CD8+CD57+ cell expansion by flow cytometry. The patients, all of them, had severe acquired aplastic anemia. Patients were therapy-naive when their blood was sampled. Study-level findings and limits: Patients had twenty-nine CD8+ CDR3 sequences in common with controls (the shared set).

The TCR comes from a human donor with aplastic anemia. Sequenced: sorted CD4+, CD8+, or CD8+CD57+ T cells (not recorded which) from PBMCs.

DNA of the CDR3: TGTGCCAGCACCAAGGACAGGACGAACACTGAAGCTTTCTTT. Translation: CASTKDRTNTEAFF. The chain is built from TRBV12-3 or TRBV12-4 and TRBJ1-1; 7 nucleotides align to TRBD1. The CDR3 consists of 14 residues. J lost 1 base, V lost 7 bases, and 6 bases had no gene match.